Each of the 22 T cell receptor beta chains below was sequenced from the same sample in a study of cytomegalovirus exposure and HLA in healthy donors. The PCR was carried out with 60 Vbeta primers and 13 Jbeta primers. The table came from immunoSEQ multiplex PCR; TCRdb's copy has only in-frame clones and leaves some out. This table lists more than 100,000 clones. The source material was PBMCs. These receptors originate from a woman between 40 and 55 years old in good health and CMV-seronegative.

This sequence joins TRBV5-1 and TRBJ1-5; unclear D gene. Germline assignment: CDR1 SGHRS and CDR2 YFSETQ. Deletions cut 0 bases from V and 4 bases from J, with 11 bases between. This CDR3 spans 15 amino acids. The DNA for the CDR3 is TGCGCCAGCAGCTTGGGCGCCGGTTTGAATCAGCCCCAGCATTTT. As protein: CASSLGAGLNQPQHF.

V is TRBV4-3 and J is TRBJ1-1, with 7 bases matching TRBD1. Trimming removed 5 bases from V and 0 bases from J; junction bases left unmatched: 3. The CDR3 extends over 14 amino acids. The V gene's germline CDR1 is LGHNA and CDR2 YSLEER. The chain's CDR3 is CASSLTGMNTEAFF. The CDR3 DNA sequence: TGCGCCAGCAGCTTGACAGGGATGAACACTGAAGCTTTCTTT.

The CDR3 DNA follows: TGCAGCGTTGTGCTCGGGGGGAACACTGAAGCTTTCTTT. This encodes CSVVLGGNTEAFF. J is TRBJ1-1 and V is TRBV29-1; a possible D gene is TRBD1 (5 bases). Germline-derived CDR1 and CDR2 are SQVTM and ANQGSEA. The CDR3 is made up of 13 amino acids. The V end was cut by 4 bases, the J end by 1 base, with 10 bases between.

The rearrangement links TRBV7-2 to TRBJ1-1; TRBD1 aligns across 8 bases. CDR1 is SGHTA, CDR2 FQGNSA, per germline. The CDR3 covers 14 residues. After removal of 4 bases from V and 2 bases from J, the junction contained 3 bases not matched to a gene. The CDR3, as DNA: TGTGCCAGCAGCTCAGGGGGCGTAAACACTGAAGCTTTCTTT. This encodes CASSSGGVNTEAFF.

The J gene is TRBJ1-6, the V gene TRBV7-9, with 8 bases that match TRBD1. Trimming cost V 2 bases and J 11 bases; bases outside gene matches: 2. The CDR3 loop spans 13 amino acids. Looked up from germline, CDR1 is SEHNR and CDR2 is FQNEAQ (reference sequence). The CDR3: CASSLTGGTPLHF. The CDR3 DNA reads as TGTGCCAGCAGCTTAACAGGGGGGACACCCCTCCACTTT.

The rearrangement uses TRBV5-1 and TRBJ2-1; TRBD2 might be the D (6 bases). The V end was cut by 4 bases, the J end by 0 bases, with 11 bases between. The CDR3 is made up of 15 amino acids. Germline V gene sequence: CDR1 SGHRS, CDR2 YFSETQ. For the CDR3, the DNA is TGCGCCAGCAGCCCAGGAGGGAGCTCCTACAATGAGCAGTTCTTC. Translating gives CASSPGGSSYNEQFF.

The chain recombines TRBV18 with TRBJ1-1; 11 nucleotides agree with TRBD1. The CDR3 spans 16 residues. Germline trimming cut 3 bases from V and 5 bases from J; bases unmatched to any gene: 8. Germline assignment: CDR1 KGHSH and CDR2 LQKENI. CDR3 nucleotides: TGTGCCAGCTCACCCGGGACAGGGGGTATGGAAACTGAAGCTTTCTTT. Translating it yields CASSPGTGGMETEAFF.

This chain uses TRBV19 with TRBJ2-3, with 8 bases matching TRBD1. Germline CDR1 reads LNHDA; CDR2 reads SQIVND (reference sequence). V trimming: 3 bases; J trimming: 2 bases; junction bases outside the gene matches: 7. CDR3 length: 16 amino acids. In nucleotides, the CDR3 is TGTGCCAGTAGTATTAGGACAGGGAAACTCACAGATACGCAGTATTTT. As protein: CASSIRTGKLTDTQYF. Looking up the rest from reference TRBV19 and TRBJ2-3 gives the full variable domain: DGGITQSPKYLFRKEGQNVTLSCEQNLNHDAMYWYRQDPGQGLRLIYYSQIVNDFQKGDIAEGYSVSREKKESFPLTVTSAQKNPTAFYLCASSIRTGKLTDTQYFGPGTRLTVL.

The rearrangement joins TRBV5-5 to TRBJ1-2, with D possibly matching TRBD1 (6 bases). The V end lost 4 bases, the J end lost 6 bases, and 22 bases lay between the germline ends. The CDR3 extends over 16 amino acids. Looked up from germline, CDR1 is SGHKS and CDR2 is YYEKEE (reference sequence). The DNA of the CDR3 is TGTGCCAGCAGCCCACTGGGGGGGCCCCAAGCTAATGGCTACACCTTC. It translates to CASSPLGGPQANGYTF.

The V call is TRBV10-3, the J call TRBJ1-2; TRBD1 agrees at 7 bases. From germline, CDR1 is ENHRY and CDR2 SYGVKD. This CDR3 contains 15 residues. V shed 4 bases and J 3 bases; nucleotides not matched to a gene: 8. The CDR3: CAISAKGGQDYGYTF. CDR3 bases: TGTGCCATCAGTGCAAAGGGTGGACAGGACTATGGCTACACCTTC.

The chain carries TRBV11-3 and TRBJ2-5; a possible D gene is TRBD1 (5 bases). Trimming pared 3 bases from V and 5 bases from J, leaving 25 bases between. The CDR3 runs 18 residues. The germline V gene has CDR1 SGHNT and CDR2 YENEEA. The CDR3 reads CASSFSRRQWPYDETQYF. The CDR3, as DNA: TGTGCCAGCAGCTTCTCCCGACGACAGTGGCCCTATGACGAGACCCAGTACTTC.

The gene calls are TRBV6-1 and TRBJ2-7; D is possibly TRBD1 (5 bases). Per germline, CDR1 MNHNS and CDR2 SASEGT. CDR3 size: 13 residues. Trimming cost V 5 bases and J 4 bases, with 12 bases left between them. The CDR3 loop reads CASSKLDNYEQYV. The CDR3 nucleotides are TGTGCCAGCAGTAAGCTGGACAATTACGAGCAGTACGTC.

The chain employs TRBV4-2 and TRBJ2-3; TRBD1 aligns across 7 bases. Germline loops: CDR1 LGHNA, CDR2 YNFKEQ. The CDR3 is made up of 17 amino acids. After removal of 4 bases from V and 2 bases from J, the junction contained 12 bases not matched to a gene. CDR3 amino acids: CASSRTGTEFFTDTQYF. The CDR3 DNA reads as TGTGCCAGCAGCCGTACCGGGACAGAATTCTTCACAGATACGCAGTATTTT.

The chain has TRBV7-9 and TRBJ2-6, with D perhaps TRBD1 (6 bases). The CDR3 runs 16 residues. Germline lookup yields CDR1 SEHNR and CDR2 FQNEAQ (reference sequence). Deletions cut 5 bases from V and 1 base from J, with 12 bases between. The CDR3 sequence: CASSPRGGSGANVLTF. The CDR3 DNA sequence: TGTGCCAGCAGCCCCAGGGGCGGGTCTGGGGCCAACGTCCTGACTTTC.

V gene TRBV5-4 combines with J gene TRBJ2-2, with TRBD1 matching over 10 bases. Germline CDR1 reads SGHNT; CDR2 reads YYREEE (reference sequence). CDR3 length: 16 residues. With 2 bases clipped from V and 2 bases from J, the junction kept 3 bases outside the gene matches. The CDR3 spells CASSFRDRGNTGELFF. DNA for the CDR3: TGTGCCAGCAGCTTCCGGGACAGGGGTAACACCGGGGAGCTGTTTTTT.

This chain connects TRBV5-6 to TRBJ1-3; D not certain. The length of the CDR3 is 16 residues. CDR1 is SGHDT, CDR2 YYEEEE, per germline. V was pared by 2 bases and J by 0 bases, with 12 bases between. The CDR3 is CASSFYVVSSGNTIYF. In DNA form, the CDR3 reads TGTGCCAGCAGCTTCTACGTCGTTAGCTCTGGAAACACCATATATTTT.

The V and J genes are TRBV14 and TRBJ2-7, with 8 bases aligning to TRBD1. Germline lookup yields CDR1 SGHDN and CDR2 FVKESK. V was clipped by 2 bases and J by 2 bases; unmatched bases: 2. CDR3 size: 14 residues. CDR3 nucleotide sequence: TGTGCCAGCAGCCAACCGGGACAGGCCTACGAGCAGTACGTC. Its translation: CASSQPGQAYEQYV.

The rearrangement uses TRBV7-8 and TRBJ2-7, with 8 bases matching TRBD1. The germline gives CDR1 SGHVS, CDR2 FQNEAQ. The length of the CDR3 is 15 residues. V was clipped by 0 bases and J by 2 bases; unmatched bases: 3. CDR3 coding DNA: TGTGCCAGCAGCTTAGCCCTGACAGGGGCCTACGAGCAGTACGTC. Translated: CASSLALTGAYEQYV.

This rearrangement joins TRBV19 to TRBJ1-5; 8 positions agree with TRBD1. V dropped 7 bases and J dropped 7; count of bases not matched to a gene: 12. Per the germline V gene, CDR1 is LNHDA and CDR2 is SQIVND (reference sequence). This CDR3 comprises 15 residues. This chain's CDR3 is CASISGQGGGQPQHF. In DNA form, the CDR3 reads TGTGCCAGTATTTCCGGACAGGGAGGTGGGCAGCCCCAGCATTTT.

Here the CDR3 reads CARSTPGMHSPLHF. As DNA, the CDR3 is TGTGCCAGAAGCACTCCAGGGATGCATTCACCCCTCCACTTT. V usage is TRBV5-3 and J usage is TRBJ1-6; perhaps TRBD1 as D (5 bases). TRBV5-3 carries the ORF label, with uncertain function. Deletions cut 4 bases from V and 8 bases from J, with 13 bases between. CDR3 size: 14 residues.

The chain has TRBV19 and TRBJ2-3; D possibly corresponds to TRBD1 (6 bases). The germline CDR1 and CDR2 sequences are LNHDA and SQIVND (reference sequence). V was trimmed by 3 bases and J by 1 base, leaving 11 bases between them. The CDR3 has 15 residues. The CDR3 bases are TGTGCCAGTAGTATGAGGGGGTTCGGCACAGATACGCAGTATTTT. Its translation: CASSMRGFGTDTQYF.

The chain links TRBV27 to TRBJ1-3, with 10 bases identical to TRBD1. The CDR3 sequence is 18 residues long. CDR1 MNHEY and CDR2 SMNVEV come from the germline V gene (reference sequence). V shed 6 bases and J 3 bases; nucleotides not matched to a gene: 14. CDR3 sequence (DNA): TGTGCCAGCAGCTCCACCCGGGACAGGGGAGGTCTTGGAAACACCATATATTTT. Encoded protein: CASSSTRDRGGLGNTIYF.